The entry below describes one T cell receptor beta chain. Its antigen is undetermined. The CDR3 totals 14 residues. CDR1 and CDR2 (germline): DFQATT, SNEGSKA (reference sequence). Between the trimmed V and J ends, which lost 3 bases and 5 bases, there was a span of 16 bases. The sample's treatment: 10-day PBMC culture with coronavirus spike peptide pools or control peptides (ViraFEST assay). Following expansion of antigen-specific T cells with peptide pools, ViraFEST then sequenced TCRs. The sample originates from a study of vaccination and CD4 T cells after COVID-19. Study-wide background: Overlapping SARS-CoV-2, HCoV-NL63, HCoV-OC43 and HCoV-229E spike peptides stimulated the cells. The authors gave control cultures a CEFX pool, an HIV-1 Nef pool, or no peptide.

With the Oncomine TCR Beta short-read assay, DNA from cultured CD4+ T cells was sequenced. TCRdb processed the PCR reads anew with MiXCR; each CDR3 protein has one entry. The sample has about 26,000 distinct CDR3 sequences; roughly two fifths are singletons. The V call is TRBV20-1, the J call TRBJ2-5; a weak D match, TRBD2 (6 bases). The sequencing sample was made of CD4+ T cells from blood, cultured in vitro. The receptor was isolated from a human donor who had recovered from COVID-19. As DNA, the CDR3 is TGCAGTGCTAGTTTTGGTGGGAGCGGGGAGACCCAGTACTTC. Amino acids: CSASFGGSGETQYF.